A single sample is the source of the 8 T cell receptor beta chains below, sequenced in a study of T cell repertoires in ileal Crohn's disease. Only in-frame clones appear in the TCRdb table, and some are missing; sequencing was by immunoSEQ multiplex PCR. The sample has some 17,000 clones, roughly 76% seen once. Time point in this sample: inflamed ileum from the surgical specimen. The source material was ileal tissue. Source of these receptors: an adult with Crohn's disease.

This sequence joins TRBV9 and TRBJ1-4, with a weak D call TRBD1 (5 bases). The ends were cut back, 2 bases at V and 8 bases at J, with 28 bases in the middle. The CDR3 loop spans 19 amino acids. Germline-derived CDR1 and CDR2 are SGDLS and YYNGEE. In DNA, the CDR3 is TGTGCCAGCAGCGTCGCGGGACGCCCCAGGGCCGCCCCGGGGGAAAAACTGTTTTTT. Encoded protein: CASSVAGRPRAAPGEKLFF. Looking up the rest from reference TRBV9 and TRBJ1-4 gives the full variable domain: DSGVTQTPKHLITATGQRVTLRCSPRSGDLSVYWYQQSLDQGLQFLIQYYNGEERAKGNILERFSAQQFPDLHSELNLSSLELGDSALYFCASSVAGRPRAAPGEKLFFGSGTQLSVL.

In this sample, this clone is medium-sized (0.01 to 0.1%). The CDR3 loop is CASSLGLAGFTGELFF. The CDR3 DNA reads as TGTGCCAGCAGCTTAGGACTAGCGGGATTTACCGGGGAGCTGTTTTTT. J is TRBJ2-2 and V is TRBV11-2; 11 nucleotides align to TRBD2. CDR1 SGHAT and CDR2 FQNNGV come from the germline V gene. This CDR3 is 16 amino acids long. Losses at the gene ends were 1 base for V and 5 bases for J; bases not matched to a gene: 3.

The chain joins TRBV9 to TRBJ1-4, with D possibly being TRBD1 (5 bases). CDR1 and CDR2 from the germline V gene are SGDLS and YYNGEE. The V gene lost 4 bases and the J gene lost 7 bases, with 17 bases spanning the gap. CDR3 size: 15 residues. CDR3 loop: CASSPGASSSEKLFF. The CDR3, as DNA: TGTGCCAGCAGCCCCGGGGCTTCCTCTAGTGAAAAACTGTTTTTT.

The V gene is TRBV4-1, the J gene TRBJ1-2, with 7 bases matching TRBD1. The V gene's germline CDR1 is MGHRA and CDR2 YSYEKL. The CDR3 has 20 amino acids. The V gene end was trimmed by 0 bases and the J gene end by 1 base; junction bases not matched to a gene: 17. CDR3 DNA sequence: TGCGCCAGCAGCCAAGATTGGGCCCGACAGGGTACGGGGAGTAACTATGGCTACACCTTC. It is translated as CASSQDWARQGTGSNYGYTF.

The V gene is TRBV7-7, the J gene TRBJ2-5, with D uncertain. V shed 3 bases and J shed 5 bases, with 4 bases lying between them. Looked up from germline, CDR1 is SSHAT and CDR2 is FNYEAQ (reference sequence). CDR3 length equals 11 residues. In DNA form, the CDR3 reads TGTGCCAGCAGCTTCGGGGAGACCCAGTACTTC. Translating it yields CASSFGETQYF.

In this sample, this clone turned up once. This chain connects TRBV10-3 to TRBJ2-5; D is possibly TRBD1 (5 bases). The CDR3 consists of 15 residues. V dropped 6 bases and J dropped 1 base, with 15 bases sitting between them. Germline V gene sequence: CDR1 ENHRY, CDR2 SYGVKD. The CDR3 here is CAISRDSALQETQYF. CDR3 in DNA: TGTGCCATCAGCCGCGACAGTGCCCTCCAAGAGACCCAGTACTTC.

This rearrangement joins TRBV19 to TRBJ2-1, with 10 bases identical to TRBD2. Germline CDR1 and CDR2: LNHDA and SQIVND (reference sequence). Germline trimming cut 2 bases from V and 8 bases from J; bases unmatched to any gene: 12. The CDR3 loop spans 17 amino acids. CDR3 DNA: TGTGCCAGTAGTATAATATACGGACTAGCGGTTTTGGATGAGCAGTTCTTC. Amino acid sequence: CASSIIYGLAVLDEQFF.

The chain couples TRBV5-4 to TRBJ2-3; D is uncertain. Germline CDR1 reads SGHNT; CDR2 reads YYREEE (reference sequence). V lost 3 bases, J lost 2 bases, and 10 bases lay in between. The CDR3 is 14 amino acids. The CDR3 protein is CASSSERLTDTQYF. CDR3 bases: TGTGCCAGCAGCTCGGAACGGCTCACAGATACGCAGTATTTT.